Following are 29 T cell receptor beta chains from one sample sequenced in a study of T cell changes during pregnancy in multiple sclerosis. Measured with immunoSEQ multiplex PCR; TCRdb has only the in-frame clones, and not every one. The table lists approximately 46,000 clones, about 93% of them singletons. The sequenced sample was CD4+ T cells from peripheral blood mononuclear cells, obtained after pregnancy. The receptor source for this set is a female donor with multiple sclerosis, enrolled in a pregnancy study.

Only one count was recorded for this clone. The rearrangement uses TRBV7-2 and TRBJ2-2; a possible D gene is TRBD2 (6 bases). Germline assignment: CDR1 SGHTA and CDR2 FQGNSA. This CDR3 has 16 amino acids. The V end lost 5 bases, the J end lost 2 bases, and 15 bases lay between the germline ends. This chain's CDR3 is CASSQAAGTNTGELFF. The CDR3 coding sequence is TGTGCCAGCAGCCAAGCCGCCGGGACTAACACCGGGGAGCTGTTTTTT.

Here the CDR3 reads CASVREGEQFF. CDR3 nucleotide sequence: TGTGCCAGCGTTCGGGAAGGTGAGCAGTTCTTC. V gene TRBV6-6 combines with J gene TRBJ2-1; a weak D match, TRBD2 (5 bases). The germline V gene has CDR1 MNHNY and CDR2 SVGAGI (reference sequence). The CDR3 covers 11 residues. Trimming removed 8 bases from V and 9 bases from J, with 11 bases in between.

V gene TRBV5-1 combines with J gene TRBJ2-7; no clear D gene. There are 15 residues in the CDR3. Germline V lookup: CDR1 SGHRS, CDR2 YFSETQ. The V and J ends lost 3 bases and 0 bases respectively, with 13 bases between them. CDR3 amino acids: CASSYDSPTSYEQYF. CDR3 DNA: TGCGCCAGCAGCTACGATAGTCCTACCTCCTACGAGCAGTACTTC.

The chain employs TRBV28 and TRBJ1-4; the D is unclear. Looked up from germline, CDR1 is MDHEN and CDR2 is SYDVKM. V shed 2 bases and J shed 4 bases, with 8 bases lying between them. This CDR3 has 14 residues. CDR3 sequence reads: CASSLGPYNEKLFF. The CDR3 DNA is TGTGCCAGCAGTTTAGGGCCATATAATGAAAAACTGTTTTTT.

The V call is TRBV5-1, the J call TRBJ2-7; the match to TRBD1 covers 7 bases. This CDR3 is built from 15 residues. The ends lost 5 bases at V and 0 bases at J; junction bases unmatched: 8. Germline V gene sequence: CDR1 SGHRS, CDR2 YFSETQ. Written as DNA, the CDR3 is TGCGCCAGCAGACATAGGGACAGTAGCTCCTACGAGCAGTACTTC. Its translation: CASRHRDSSSYEQYF.

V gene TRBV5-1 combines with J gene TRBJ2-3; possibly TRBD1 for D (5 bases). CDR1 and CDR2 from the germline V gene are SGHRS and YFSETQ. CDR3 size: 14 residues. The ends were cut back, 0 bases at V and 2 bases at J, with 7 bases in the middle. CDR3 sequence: CASSLATVTDTQYF. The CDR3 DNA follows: TGCGCCAGCAGCTTGGCGACAGTCACAGATACGCAGTATTTT.

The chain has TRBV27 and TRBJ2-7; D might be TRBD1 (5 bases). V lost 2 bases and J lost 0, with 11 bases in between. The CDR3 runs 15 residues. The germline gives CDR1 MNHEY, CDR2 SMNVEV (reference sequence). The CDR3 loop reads CASSLGSRASYEQYF. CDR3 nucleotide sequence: TGTGCCAGCAGTTTAGGTTCCAGGGCCTCCTACGAGCAGTACTTC.

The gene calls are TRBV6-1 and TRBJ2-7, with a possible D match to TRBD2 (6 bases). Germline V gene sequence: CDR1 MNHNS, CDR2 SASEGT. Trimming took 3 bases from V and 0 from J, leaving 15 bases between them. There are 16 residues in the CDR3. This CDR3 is CASSDHGGANSYEQYF. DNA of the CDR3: TGTGCCAGCAGTGACCATGGCGGGGCCAACTCCTACGAGCAGTACTTC.

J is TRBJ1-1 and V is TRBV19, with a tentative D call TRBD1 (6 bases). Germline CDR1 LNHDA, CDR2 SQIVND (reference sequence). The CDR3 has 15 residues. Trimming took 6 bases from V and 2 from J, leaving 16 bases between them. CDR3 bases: TGTGCCAGTAGACCTCAACCGACAGGAAACACTGAAGCTTTCTTT. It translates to CASRPQPTGNTEAFF. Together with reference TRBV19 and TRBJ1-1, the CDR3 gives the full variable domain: DGGITQSPKYLFRKEGQNVTLSCEQNLNHDAMYWYRQDPGQGLRLIYYSQIVNDFQKGDIAEGYSVSREKKESFPLTVTSAQKNPTAFYLCASRPQPTGNTEAFFGQGTRLTVV.

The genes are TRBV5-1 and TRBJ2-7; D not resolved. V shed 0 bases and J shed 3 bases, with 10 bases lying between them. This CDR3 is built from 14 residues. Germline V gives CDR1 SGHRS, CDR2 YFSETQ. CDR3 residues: CASSLDFRRYEQYF. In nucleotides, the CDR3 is TGCGCCAGCAGCTTGGATTTCAGGCGCTACGAGCAGTACTTC.

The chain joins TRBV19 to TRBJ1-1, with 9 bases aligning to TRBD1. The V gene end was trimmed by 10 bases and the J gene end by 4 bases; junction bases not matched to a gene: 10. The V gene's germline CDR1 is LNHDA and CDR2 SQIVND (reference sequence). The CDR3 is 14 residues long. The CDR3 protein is CATRGQGQSTEAFF. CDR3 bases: TGTGCCACTCGGGGACAGGGCCAGAGCACTGAAGCTTTCTTT.

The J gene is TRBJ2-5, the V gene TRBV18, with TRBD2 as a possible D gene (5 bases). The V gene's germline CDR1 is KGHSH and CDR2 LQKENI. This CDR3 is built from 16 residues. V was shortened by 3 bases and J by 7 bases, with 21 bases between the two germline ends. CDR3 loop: CASSPTDSGIRGTQYF. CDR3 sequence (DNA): TGTGCCAGCTCACCGACCGATTCGGGGATTCGGGGGACCCAGTACTTC.

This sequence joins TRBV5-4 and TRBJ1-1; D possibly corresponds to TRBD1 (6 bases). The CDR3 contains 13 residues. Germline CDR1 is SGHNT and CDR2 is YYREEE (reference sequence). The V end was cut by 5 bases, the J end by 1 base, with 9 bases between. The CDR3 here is CASRQGQNTEAFF. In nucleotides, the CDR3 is TGTGCCAGCAGGCAGGGACAGAACACTGAAGCTTTCTTT. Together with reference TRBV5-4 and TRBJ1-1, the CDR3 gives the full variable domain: ETGVTQSPTHLIKTRGQQVTLRCSSQSGHNTVSWYQQALGQGPQFIFQYYREEENGRGNFPPRFSGLQFPNYSSELNVNALELDDSALYLCASRQGQNTEAFFGQGTRLTVV.

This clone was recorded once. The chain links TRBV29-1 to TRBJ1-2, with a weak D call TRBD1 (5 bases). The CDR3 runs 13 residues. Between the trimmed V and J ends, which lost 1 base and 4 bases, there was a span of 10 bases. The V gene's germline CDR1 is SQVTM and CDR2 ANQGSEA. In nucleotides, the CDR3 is TGCAGCGTTGAAGTGGACAACGGCTATGGCTACACCTTC. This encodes CSVEVDNGYGYTF.

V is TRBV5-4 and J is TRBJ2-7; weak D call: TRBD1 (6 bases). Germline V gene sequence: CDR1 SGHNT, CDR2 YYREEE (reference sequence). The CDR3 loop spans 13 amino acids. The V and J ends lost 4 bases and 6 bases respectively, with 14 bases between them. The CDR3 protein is CASSRGQFSEQYF. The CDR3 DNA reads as TGTGCCAGCAGCCGTGGACAGTTTTCCGAGCAGTACTTC.

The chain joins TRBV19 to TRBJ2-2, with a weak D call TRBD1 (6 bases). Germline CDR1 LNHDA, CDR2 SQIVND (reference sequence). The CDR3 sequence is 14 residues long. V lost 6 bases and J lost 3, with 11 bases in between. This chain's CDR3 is CASRSRGDTGELFF. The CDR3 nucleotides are TGTGCCAGTAGAAGCAGGGGCGACACCGGGGAGCTGTTTTTT.

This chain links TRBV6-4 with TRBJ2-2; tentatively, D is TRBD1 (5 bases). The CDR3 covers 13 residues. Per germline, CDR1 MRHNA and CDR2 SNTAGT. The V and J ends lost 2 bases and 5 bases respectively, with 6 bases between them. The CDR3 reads CASSDRGTGELFF. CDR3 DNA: TGTGCCAGCAGTGACAGGGGTACCGGGGAGCTGTTTTTT.

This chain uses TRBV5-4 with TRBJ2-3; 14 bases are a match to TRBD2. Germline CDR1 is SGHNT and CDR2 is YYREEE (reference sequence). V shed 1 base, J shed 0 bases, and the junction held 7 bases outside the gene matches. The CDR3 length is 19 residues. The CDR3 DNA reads TGTGCCAGCAGCTTGATGACTAGCGGGAGGGGCACTAGCACAGATACGCAGTATTTT. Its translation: CASSLMTSGRGTSTDTQYF.

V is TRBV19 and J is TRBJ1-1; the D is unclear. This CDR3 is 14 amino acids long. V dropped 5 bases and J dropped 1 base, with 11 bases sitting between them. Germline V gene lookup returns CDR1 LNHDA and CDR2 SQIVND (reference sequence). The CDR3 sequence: CASSGDGENTEAFF. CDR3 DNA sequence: TGTGCCAGTAGTGGTGACGGGGAGAACACTGAAGCTTTCTTT.

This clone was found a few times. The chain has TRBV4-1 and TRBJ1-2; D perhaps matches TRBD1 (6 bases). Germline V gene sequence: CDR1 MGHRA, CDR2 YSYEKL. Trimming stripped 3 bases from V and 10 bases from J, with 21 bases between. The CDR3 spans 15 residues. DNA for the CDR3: TGCGCCAGCAGCCAGGTGACAGGCCAGCTATGGGTCTACACCTTC. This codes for CASSQVTGQLWVYTF.

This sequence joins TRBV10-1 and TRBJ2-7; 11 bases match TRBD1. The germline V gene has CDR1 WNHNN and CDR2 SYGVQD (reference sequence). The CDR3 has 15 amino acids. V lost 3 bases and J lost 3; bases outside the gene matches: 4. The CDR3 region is CASSDSGTGGYEQYF. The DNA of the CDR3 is TGCGCCAGCAGTGACTCCGGGACAGGGGGCTACGAGCAGTACTTC.

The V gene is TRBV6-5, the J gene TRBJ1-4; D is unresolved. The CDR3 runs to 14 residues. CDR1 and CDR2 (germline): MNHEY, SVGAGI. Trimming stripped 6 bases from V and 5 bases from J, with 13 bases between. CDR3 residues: CASRPSGGNEKLFF. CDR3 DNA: TGTGCCAGCAGACCTTCCGGAGGGAATGAAAAACTGTTTTTT.

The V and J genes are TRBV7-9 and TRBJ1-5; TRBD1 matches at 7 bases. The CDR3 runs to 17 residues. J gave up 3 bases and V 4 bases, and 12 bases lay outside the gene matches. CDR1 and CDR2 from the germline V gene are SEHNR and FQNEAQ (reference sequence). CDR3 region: CASSSGRFGTDNQPQHF. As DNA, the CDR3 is TGTGCCAGCAGCTCCGGAAGATTTGGGACAGACAATCAGCCCCAGCATTTT. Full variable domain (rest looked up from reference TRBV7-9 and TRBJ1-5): DTGVSQNPRHKITKRGQNVTFRCDPISEHNRLYWYRQTLGQGPEFLTYFQNEAQLEKSRLLSDRFSAERPKGSFSTLEIQRTEQGDSAMYLCASSSGRFGTDNQPQHFGDGTRLSIL.

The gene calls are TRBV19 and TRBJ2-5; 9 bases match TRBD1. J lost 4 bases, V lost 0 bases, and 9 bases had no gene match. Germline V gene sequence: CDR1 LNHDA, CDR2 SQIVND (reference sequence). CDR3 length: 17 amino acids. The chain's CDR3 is CASSIDSVTGGRETQYF. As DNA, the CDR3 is TGTGCCAGTAGTATAGATTCTGTTACAGGGGGCCGAGAGACCCAGTACTTC.

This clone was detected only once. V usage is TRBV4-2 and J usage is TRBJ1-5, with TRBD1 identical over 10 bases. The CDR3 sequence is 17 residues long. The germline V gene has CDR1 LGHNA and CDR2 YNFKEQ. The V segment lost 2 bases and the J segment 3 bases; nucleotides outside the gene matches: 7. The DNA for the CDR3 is TGTGCCAGCAGCCAAACCGGGACAGGGGTCCTCAATCAGCCCCAGCATTTT. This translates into CASSQTGTGVLNQPQHF.

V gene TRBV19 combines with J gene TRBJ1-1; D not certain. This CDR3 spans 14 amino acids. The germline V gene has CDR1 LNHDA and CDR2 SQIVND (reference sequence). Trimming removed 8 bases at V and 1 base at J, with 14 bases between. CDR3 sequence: CASRPRGGNTEAFF. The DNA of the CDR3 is TGTGCCAGTCGGCCAAGAGGAGGGAACACTGAAGCTTTCTTT.

CDR3 DNA sequence: TGTGCCAGTAGTATAGACAGGGCTTCCGGGGAGCTGTTTTTT. Protein: CASSIDRASGELFF. V is TRBV19 and J is TRBJ2-2, with D maybe TRBD1 (5 bases). CDR1 and CDR2 from the germline V gene are LNHDA and SQIVND (reference sequence). The V end was cut by 0 bases, the J end by 6 bases, with 8 bases between. This CDR3 comprises 14 residues.

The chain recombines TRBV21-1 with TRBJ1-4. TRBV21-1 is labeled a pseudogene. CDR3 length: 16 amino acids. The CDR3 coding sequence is TGTGCCAGCAGACGAAAGGCGGCTGTTGTGCATGAAAAACTGTTTTTT. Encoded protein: CASRRKAAVVHEKLFF.

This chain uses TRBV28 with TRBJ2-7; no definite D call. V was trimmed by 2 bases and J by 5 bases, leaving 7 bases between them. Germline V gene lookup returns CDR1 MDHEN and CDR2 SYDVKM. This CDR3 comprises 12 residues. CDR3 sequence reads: CASSLIRDEQYF. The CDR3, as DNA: TGTGCCAGCAGTTTAATCCGGGACGAGCAGTACTTC.